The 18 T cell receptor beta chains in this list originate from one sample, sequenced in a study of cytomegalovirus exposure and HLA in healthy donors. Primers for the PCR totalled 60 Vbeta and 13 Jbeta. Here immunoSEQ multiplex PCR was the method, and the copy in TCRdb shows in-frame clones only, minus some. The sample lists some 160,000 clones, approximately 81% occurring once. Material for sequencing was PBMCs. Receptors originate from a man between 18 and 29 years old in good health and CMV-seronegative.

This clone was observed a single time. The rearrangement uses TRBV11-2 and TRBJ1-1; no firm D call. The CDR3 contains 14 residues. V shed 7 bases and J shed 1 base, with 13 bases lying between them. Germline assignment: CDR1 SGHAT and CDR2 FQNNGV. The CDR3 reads CASTSWRANTEAFF. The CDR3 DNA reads TGTGCCAGCACCTCGTGGAGGGCGAACACTGAAGCTTTCTTT.

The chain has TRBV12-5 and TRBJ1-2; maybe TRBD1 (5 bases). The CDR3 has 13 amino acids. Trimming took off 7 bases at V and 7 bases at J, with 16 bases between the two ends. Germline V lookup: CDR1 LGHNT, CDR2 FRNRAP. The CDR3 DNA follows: TGTGCTAGTGTTCGGACGGGGGAAGGTGGCTACACCTTC. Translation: CASVRTGEGGYTF.

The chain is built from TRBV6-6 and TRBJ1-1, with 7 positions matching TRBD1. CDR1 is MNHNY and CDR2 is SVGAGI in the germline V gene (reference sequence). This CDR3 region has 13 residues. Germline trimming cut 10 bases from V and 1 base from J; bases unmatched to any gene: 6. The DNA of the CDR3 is TGTGCCACGCGGGACAGAGGGAACACTGAAGCTTTCTTT. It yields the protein CATRDRGNTEAFF.

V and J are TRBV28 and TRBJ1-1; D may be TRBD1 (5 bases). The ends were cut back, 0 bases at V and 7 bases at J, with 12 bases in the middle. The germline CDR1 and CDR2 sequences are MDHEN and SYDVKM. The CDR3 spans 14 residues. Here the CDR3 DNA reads TGTGCCAGCAGTTTATGGTGGGGGGGAGATGAAGCTTTCTTT. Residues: CASSLWWGGDEAFF. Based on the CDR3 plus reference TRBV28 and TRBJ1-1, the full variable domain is DVKVTQSSRYLVKRTGEKVFLECVQDMDHENMFWYRQDPGLGLRLIYFSYDVKMKEKGDIPEGYSVSREKKERFSLILESASTNQTSMYLCASSLWWGGDEAFFGQGTRLTVV.

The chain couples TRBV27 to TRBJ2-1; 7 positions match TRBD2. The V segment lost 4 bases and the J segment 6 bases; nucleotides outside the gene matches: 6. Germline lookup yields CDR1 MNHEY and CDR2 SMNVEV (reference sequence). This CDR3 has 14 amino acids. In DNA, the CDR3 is TGTGCCAGCAGTTCGAACGAGCGGGGCAATGAGCAGTTCTTC. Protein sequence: CASSSNERGNEQFF.

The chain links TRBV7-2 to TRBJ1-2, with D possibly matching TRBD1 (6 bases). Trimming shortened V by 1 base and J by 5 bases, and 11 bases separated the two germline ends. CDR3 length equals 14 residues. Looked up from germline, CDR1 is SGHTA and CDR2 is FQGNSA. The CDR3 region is CASSLERQGYGYTF. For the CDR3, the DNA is TGTGCCAGCAGCTTAGAACGCCAGGGGTATGGCTACACCTTC.

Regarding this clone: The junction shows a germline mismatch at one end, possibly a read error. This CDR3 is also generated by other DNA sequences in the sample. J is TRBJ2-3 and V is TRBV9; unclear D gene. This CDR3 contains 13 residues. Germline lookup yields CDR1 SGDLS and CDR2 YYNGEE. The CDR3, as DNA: TGTGCCAGCAGCGTAGGGGCTGGTGATACGCAGTACTTT. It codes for CASSVGAGDTQYF.

CDR3 amino acids: CASSPGTGINQPQHF. CDR3 DNA: TGTGCCAGCAGCCCCGGGACAGGGATAAATCAGCCCCAGCATTTT. The rearrangement joins TRBV28 to TRBJ1-5, with 9 bases lining up with TRBD1. V shed 6 bases and J 4 bases; nucleotides not matched to a gene: 7. The CDR3 has 15 residues. Germline V CDR1 and CDR2: MDHEN, SYDVKM.

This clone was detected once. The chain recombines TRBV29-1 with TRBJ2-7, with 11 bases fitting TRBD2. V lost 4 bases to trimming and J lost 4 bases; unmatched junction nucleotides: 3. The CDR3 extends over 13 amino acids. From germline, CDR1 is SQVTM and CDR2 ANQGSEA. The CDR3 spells CSVGSGGAYEQYF. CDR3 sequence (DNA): TGCAGCGTTGGTAGCGGGGGGGCATACGAGCAGTACTTC.

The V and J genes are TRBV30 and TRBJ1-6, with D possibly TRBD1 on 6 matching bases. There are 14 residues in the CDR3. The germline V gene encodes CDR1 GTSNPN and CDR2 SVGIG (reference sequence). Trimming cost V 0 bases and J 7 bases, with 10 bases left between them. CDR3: CAWSVRGGNSPLHF. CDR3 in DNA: TGTGCCTGGAGTGTACGAGGGGGAAATTCACCCCTCCACTTT. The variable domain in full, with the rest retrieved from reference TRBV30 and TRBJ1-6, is SQTIHQWPATLVQPVGSPLSLECTVEGTSNPNLYWYRQAAGRGLQLLFYSVGIGQISSEVPQNLSASRPQDRQFILSSKKLLLSDSGFYLCAWSVRGGNSPLHFGNGTRLTVT.

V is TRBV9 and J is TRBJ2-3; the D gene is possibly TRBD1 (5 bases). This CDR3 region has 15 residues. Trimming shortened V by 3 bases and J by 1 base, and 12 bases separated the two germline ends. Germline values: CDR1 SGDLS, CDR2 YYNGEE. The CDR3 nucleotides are TGTGCCAGCAGCGCAACCAAGACAGGCACAGATACGCAGTATTTT. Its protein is CASSATKTGTDTQYF.

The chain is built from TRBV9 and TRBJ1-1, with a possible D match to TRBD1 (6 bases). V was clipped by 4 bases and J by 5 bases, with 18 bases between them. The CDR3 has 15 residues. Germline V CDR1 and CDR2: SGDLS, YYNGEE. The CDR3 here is CASSPRGGAGTEAFF. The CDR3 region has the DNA TGTGCCAGCAGCCCGCGTGGGGGGGCTGGGACTGAAGCTTTCTTT. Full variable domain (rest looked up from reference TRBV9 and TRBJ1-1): DSGVTQTPKHLITATGQRVTLRCSPRSGDLSVYWYQQSLDQGLQFLIQYYNGEERAKGNILERFSAQQFPDLHSELNLSSLELGDSALYFCASSPRGGAGTEAFFGQGTRLTVV.

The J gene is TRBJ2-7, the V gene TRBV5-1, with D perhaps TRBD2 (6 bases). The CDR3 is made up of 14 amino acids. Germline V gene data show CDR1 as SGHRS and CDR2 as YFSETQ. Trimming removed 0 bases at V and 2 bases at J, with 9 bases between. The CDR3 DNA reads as TGCGCCAGCAGCTTGGTGGAGGGGACCTACGAGCAGTACTTC. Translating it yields CASSLVEGTYEQYF.

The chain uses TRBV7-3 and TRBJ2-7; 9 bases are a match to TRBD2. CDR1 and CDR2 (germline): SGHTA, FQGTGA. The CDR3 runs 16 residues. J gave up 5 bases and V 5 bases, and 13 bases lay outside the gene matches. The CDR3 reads CASSRSRAGGLDEQYF. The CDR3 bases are TGTGCCAGCAGCCGTTCCCGGGCGGGAGGGCTAGACGAGCAGTACTTC.

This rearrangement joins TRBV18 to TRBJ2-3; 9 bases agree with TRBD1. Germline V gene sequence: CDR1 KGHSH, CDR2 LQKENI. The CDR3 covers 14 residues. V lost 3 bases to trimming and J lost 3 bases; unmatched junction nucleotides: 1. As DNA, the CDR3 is TGTGCCAGCTCACCGGACAGGGGAACAGATACGCAGTATTTT. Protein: CASSPDRGTDTQYF.

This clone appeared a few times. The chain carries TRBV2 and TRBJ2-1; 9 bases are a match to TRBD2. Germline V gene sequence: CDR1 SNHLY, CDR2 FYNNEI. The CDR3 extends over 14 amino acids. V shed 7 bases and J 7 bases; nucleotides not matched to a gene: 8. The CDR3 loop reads CASISGSGLNEQFF. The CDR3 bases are TGTGCCAGCATTAGCGGGAGTGGATTGAATGAGCAGTTCTTC.

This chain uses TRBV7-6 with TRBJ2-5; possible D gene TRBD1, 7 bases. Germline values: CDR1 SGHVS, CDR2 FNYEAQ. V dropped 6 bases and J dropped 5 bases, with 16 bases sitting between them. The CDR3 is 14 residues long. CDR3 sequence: CASRDGAGGETQYF. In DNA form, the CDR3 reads TGTGCCAGCAGGGATGGGGCAGGGGGGGAGACCCAGTACTTC.

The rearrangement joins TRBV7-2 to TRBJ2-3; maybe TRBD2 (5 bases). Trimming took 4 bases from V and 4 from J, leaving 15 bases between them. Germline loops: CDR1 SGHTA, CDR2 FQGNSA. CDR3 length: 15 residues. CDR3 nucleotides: TGTGCCAGCAGCTCCACTAGGTACCCAGCAGATACGCAGTATTTT. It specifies CASSSTRYPADTQYF.